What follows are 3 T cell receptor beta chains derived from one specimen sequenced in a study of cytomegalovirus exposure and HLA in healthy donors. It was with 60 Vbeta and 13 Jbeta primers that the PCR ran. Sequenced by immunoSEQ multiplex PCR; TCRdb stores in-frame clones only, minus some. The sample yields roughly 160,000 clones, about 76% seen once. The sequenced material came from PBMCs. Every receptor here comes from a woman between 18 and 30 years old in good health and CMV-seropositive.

The DNA of the CDR3 is TGTGCCAGCAGCCCAGGGCTCAGGGTCGGAACTAATGAAAAACTGTTTTTT. Its protein product is CASSPGLRVGTNEKLFF. The chain combines TRBV7-6 with TRBJ1-4; tentatively, D is TRBD1 (5 bases). Trimming cost V 5 bases and J 1 base, with 17 bases left between them. This CDR3 spans 17 amino acids. The germline CDR1 and CDR2 sequences are SGHVS and FNYEAQ.

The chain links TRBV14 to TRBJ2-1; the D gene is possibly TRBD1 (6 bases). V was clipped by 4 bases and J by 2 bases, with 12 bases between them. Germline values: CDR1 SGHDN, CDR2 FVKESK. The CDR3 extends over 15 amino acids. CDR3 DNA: TGTGCCAGCAGCCCCCAGGGGATCGCCTACAATGAGCAGTTCTTC. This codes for CASSPQGIAYNEQFF.

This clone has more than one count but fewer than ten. CDR3 sequence (DNA): TGTGCCAGCAGCTTACCAGCGGGGGGTTTGAACACCGGGGAGCTGTTTTTT. It encodes CASSLPAGGLNTGELFF. J is TRBJ2-2 and V is TRBV7-6; TRBD2 agrees at 9 bases. CDR1 and CDR2 (germline): SGHVS, FNYEAQ. The CDR3 has 17 amino acids. With V trimmed by 2 bases and J by 1 base, 5 bases remained unmatched.